Here is one T cell receptor (beta chain) with its context. Its antigen is not identified. The data belong to a study of T cells after posttransplantation cyclophosphamide. Regarding the study as a whole: Tissue-infiltrating T cells from skin or gut overlapped little with blood T cells. Donor CD8+ memory clones often dominated recipient blood repertoires at later times. Recipient CMV seropositivity and CMV reactivation strongly tracked TRB clonality.

The CDR3 totals 16 residues. Unmatched junction bases numbered 6, after V lost 1 base and J lost 4 bases. Germline values: CDR1 SGHVS, CDR2 FNYEAQ. Cyclophosphamide on days +3 and +4 followed busulfan-fludarabine conditioning and a marrow graft. Libraries were prepared by immunoSEQ multiplex PCR; TCRdb keeps only in-frame clonotypes and omits some of them. The table records under 20,000 clones, 65% to 75% of them present only once. The sample was PBMCs, taken after an allogeneic stem cell transplant with post-transplant cyclophosphamide. This chain joins TRBV7-6 and TRBJ2-3; 9 nucleotides agree with TRBD2. The sequence derives from a young adult male patient who received an allogeneic stem cell transplant from a related donor, was CMV-positive, and had acute GVHD only. A subset of T cells may come from the graft donor. Here the CDR3 reads CASSLESGGPSDTQYF. The CDR3 DNA reads as TGTGCCAGCAGCTTAGAAAGCGGGGGGCCATCAGATACGCAGTATTTT.